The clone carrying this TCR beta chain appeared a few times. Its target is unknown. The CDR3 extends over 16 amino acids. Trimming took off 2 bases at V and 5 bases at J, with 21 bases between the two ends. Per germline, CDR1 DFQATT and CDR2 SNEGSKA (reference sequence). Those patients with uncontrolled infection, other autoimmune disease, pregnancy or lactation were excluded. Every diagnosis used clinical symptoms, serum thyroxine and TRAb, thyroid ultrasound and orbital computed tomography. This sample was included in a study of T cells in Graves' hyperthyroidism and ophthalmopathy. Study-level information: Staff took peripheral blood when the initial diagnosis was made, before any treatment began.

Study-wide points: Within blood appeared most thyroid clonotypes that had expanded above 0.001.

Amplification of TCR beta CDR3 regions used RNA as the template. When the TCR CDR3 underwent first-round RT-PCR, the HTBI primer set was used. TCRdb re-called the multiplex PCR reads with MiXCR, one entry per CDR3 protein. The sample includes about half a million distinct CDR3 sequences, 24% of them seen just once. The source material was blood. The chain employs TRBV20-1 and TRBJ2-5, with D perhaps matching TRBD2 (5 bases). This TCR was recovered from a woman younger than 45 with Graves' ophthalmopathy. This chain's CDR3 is CSARSQSDYPVETQYF. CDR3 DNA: TGCAGTGCTAGATCTCAATCCGACTATCCCGTGGAGACCCAGTACTTC.